The TCR beta chain under discussion was sequenced for a study of tumor-infiltrating lymphocytes in primary liver carcinoma. Remarks on this clonotype: It is likely a read error, because the conserved phenylalanine at the end of the CDR3 is missing.

Both RNA and DNA were isolated together from about 21-30 mg of bulk tissue that had not been sorted. A constant-region primer primed TCR beta cDNA synthesis from about 490 ng of total RNA. Modified slightly, ARM-PCR produced TCR beta libraries over three nested multiplex PCR rounds. The two initial PCR rounds, roughly 9 cycles each, used TRBV1-TRBV30 forward and C-beta reverse primers. One entry per CDR3 protein results from TCRdb running MiXCR on the multiplex PCR reads. Of tens of thousands of distinct CDR3 sequences in the sample, less than 85% were seen once. Germline CDR1 is SGHVS and CDR2 is FQNEAQ. The ends lost 4 bases at V and 1 base at J; junction bases unmatched: 7. This CDR3 region has 15 residues.

This sequence originates from a man in his forties or fifties with primary liver carcinoma and hepatitis B virus infection. The sample taken for sequencing was liver tumor tissue from sampling region 5. As to subset: tumor region T5, tumor centre. The V call is TRBV7-8, the J call TRBJ2-7; TRBD2 matches 7 bases. The CDR3 is CASSSLSSGSYEQYL. CDR3 coding DNA: TGTGCCAGCAGCTCCTTGTCTAGCGGTTCCTACGAGCAGTACCTC.